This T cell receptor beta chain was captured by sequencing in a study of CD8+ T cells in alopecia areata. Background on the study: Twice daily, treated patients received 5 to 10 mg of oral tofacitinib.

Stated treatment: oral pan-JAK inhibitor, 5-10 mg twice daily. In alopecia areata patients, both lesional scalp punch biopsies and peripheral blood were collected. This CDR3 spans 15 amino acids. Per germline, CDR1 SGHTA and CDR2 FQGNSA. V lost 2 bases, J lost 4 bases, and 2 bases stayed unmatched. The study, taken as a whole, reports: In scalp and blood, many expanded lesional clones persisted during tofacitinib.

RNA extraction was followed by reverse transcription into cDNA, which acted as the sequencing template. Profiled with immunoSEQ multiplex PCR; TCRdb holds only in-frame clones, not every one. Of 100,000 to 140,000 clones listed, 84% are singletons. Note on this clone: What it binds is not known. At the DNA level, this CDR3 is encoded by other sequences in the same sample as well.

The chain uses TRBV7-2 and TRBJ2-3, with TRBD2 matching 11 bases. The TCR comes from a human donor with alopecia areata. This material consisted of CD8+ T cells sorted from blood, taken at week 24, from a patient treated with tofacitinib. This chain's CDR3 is CASSLLAGGPDTQYF. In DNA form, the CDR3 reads TGTGCCAGCAGCTTACTAGCGGGGGGCCCAGATACGCAGTATTTT.